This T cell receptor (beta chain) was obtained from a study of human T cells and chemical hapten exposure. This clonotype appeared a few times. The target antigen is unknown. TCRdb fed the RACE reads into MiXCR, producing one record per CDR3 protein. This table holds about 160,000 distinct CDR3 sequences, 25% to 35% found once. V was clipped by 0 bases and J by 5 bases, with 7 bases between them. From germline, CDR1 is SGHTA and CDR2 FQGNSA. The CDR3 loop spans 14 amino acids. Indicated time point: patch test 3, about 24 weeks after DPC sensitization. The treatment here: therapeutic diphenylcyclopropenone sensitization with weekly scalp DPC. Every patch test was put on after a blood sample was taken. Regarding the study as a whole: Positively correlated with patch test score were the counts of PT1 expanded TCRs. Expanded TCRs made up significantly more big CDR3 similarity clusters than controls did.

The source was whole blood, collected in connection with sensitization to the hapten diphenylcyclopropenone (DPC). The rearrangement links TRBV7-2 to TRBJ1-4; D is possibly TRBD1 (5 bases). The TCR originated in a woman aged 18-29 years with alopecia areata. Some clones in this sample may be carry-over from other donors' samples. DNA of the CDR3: TGTGCCAGCAGCTTAGCAGGGGAAAATGAAAAACTGTTTTTT. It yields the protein CASSLAGENEKLFF.